Listed below are T cell receptor beta chains from one sample, sequenced in a study of blood T cell repertoires in COVID-19. Libraries were prepared by immunoSEQ multiplex PCR; TCRdb keeps only in-frame clonotypes and omits some of them. The table has just over 90,000 clones, 80% seen once. Sample: peripheral blood. These receptors were obtained from a human donor in a cohort sampled during active COVID-19. Each CDR3 is given with its conserved first and last residue. The D gene is left open where the match is weak. Rows give clone size only sometimes, using once, few, many, or a class for an expanded clone.

CDR3 DNA: TGTGCCAGCAGTCCTCGGGGGGAAGGGAATCAGCCCCAGCATTTT; CDR3 protein: CASSPRGEGNQPQHF; J gene: TRBJ1-5; clone size: few; V gene: TRBV28; D gene: -
CDR3 DNA: TGTGCCAGCAGTGAATACACGAAGGACAGGGAGCCGTTCTTC; CDR3 protein: CASSEYTKDREPFF; J gene: TRBJ2-1; clone size: -; V gene: TRBV25-1; D gene: TRBD1
CDR3 DNA: TGTGCCAGCAGCCCTGGGACAGGGAGATCCGGAGGGTACACCGGGGAGCTGTTTTTT; CDR3 protein: CASSPGTGRSGGYTGELFF; J gene: TRBJ2-2; clone size: -; V gene: TRBV5-8; D gene: TRBD1
CDR3 DNA: TGCAGTGCTAGTCGCACCTTGACAGGGCAGCGGAAGACCCAGTACTTC; CDR3 protein: CSASRTLTGQRKTQYF; J gene: TRBJ2-5; clone size: -; V gene: TRBV20-1; D gene: TRBD1
CDR3 DNA: TGTGCCAGCAGGCAGACAGGGGGCGGTCAGCCCCAGCATTTT; CDR3 protein: CASRQTGGGQPQHF; J gene: TRBJ1-5; clone size: -; V gene: TRBV28; D gene: TRBD1
CDR3 DNA: TGTGCCAGCAGCTTAGTGGGCGGGATTAACAATGAGCAGTTCTTC; CDR3 protein: CASSLVGGINNEQFF; J gene: TRBJ2-1; clone size: -; V gene: TRBV7-2; D gene: -
CDR3 DNA: TGTGCCAGCAGTCGTACTCCCACGAGCACAGATACGCAGTATTTT; CDR3 protein: CASSRTPTSTDTQYF; J gene: TRBJ2-3; clone size: -; V gene: TRBV9; D gene: -
CDR3 DNA: TGTGCCAGCTCACAAAACCCAGGGATGACTGAAGCTTTCTTT; CDR3 protein: CASSQNPGMTEAFF; J gene: TRBJ1-1; clone size: -; V gene: TRBV18; D gene: -
CDR3 DNA: TGCAGCGTTGAAGGAAGGACAGACTACGAGCAGTACTTC; CDR3 protein: CSVEGRTDYEQYF; J gene: TRBJ2-7; clone size: -; V gene: TRBV29-1; D gene: -
CDR3 DNA: TGTGCCAGCAGCCGAGAACAGGGGATCTATGGCTACACCTTC; CDR3 protein: CASSREQGIYGYTF; J gene: TRBJ1-2; clone size: -; V gene: TRBV3-1/TRBV3-2; D gene: TRBD1
CDR3 DNA: TGTGCCAGCAGTTACTCTCGAGGACCACGGGGTTTCTTT; CDR3 protein: CASSYSRGPRGFF; J gene: TRBJ1-1; clone size: -; V gene: TRBV6-6; D gene: -
CDR3 DNA: TGTGCCAGCAGTTTCGACAGGCTTAACTATGGCTACACCTTC; CDR3 protein: CASSFDRLNYGYTF; J gene: TRBJ1-2; clone size: -; V gene: TRBV28; D gene: -
CDR3 DNA: TGTGCCAGCAGCTCGGGACTAGAGATAAACAATGAGCAGTTCTTC; CDR3 protein: CASSSGLEINNEQFF; J gene: TRBJ2-1; clone size: -; V gene: TRBV5-4; D gene: TRBD2
CDR3 DNA: TGTGCCAGCAGTACGACAGGGGGCGGGGGGGGCTACACCTTC; CDR3 protein: CASSTTGGGGGYTF; J gene: TRBJ1-2; clone size: -; V gene: TRBV25-1; D gene: TRBD1
CDR3 DNA: TGTGCCAGATCCCGACAGGGCTTTTATGGCTACACCTTC; CDR3 protein: CARSRQGFYGYTF; J gene: TRBJ1-2; clone size: -; V gene: TRBV5-3; D gene: TRBD1
CDR3 DNA: TGTGCCAGCACCCTGACAGGGGTAAATGAAAAACTGTTTTTT; CDR3 protein: CASTLTGVNEKLFF; J gene: TRBJ1-4; clone size: -; V gene: TRBV28; D gene: TRBD1
CDR3 DNA: TGTGCCAGCAGCTTAGCGGCAGGGTACGGTGAAGCTTTCTTT; CDR3 protein: CASSLAAGYGEAFF; J gene: TRBJ1-1; clone size: -; V gene: TRBV7-9; D gene: -
CDR3 DNA: TGTGCCAGCAGCCTACGACTAGCGGGGGCCCAAGAGACCCAGTACTTC; CDR3 protein: CASSLRLAGAQETQYF; J gene: TRBJ2-5; clone size: -; V gene: TRBV3-1/TRBV3-2; D gene: TRBD2
CDR3 DNA: TGCAGCGTCGCCGGGACAGGGGGATCTAGCACAGATACGCAGTATTTT; CDR3 protein: CSVAGTGGSSTDTQYF; J gene: TRBJ2-3; clone size: -; V gene: TRBV29-1; D gene: TRBD1
CDR3 DNA: TGTGCCAGCAGTCCTACAGGGGACTATGGCTACACCTTC; CDR3 protein: CASSPTGDYGYTF; J gene: TRBJ1-2; clone size: -; V gene: TRBV6-6; D gene: TRBD1
CDR3 DNA: TGTGCCAGCAGTTACCGGGTCTCAGCGGGGGACTACGAGCAGTACTTC; CDR3 protein: CASSYRVSAGDYEQYF; J gene: TRBJ2-7; clone size: -; V gene: TRBV6-5; D gene: TRBD2
CDR3 DNA: TGCGCCACCTACACAGGGAAACGCCGACACAATGAGCAGTTCTTC; CDR3 protein: CATYTGKRRHNEQFF; J gene: TRBJ2-1; clone size: -; V gene: TRBV23-1; D gene: -
CDR3 DNA: TGTGCCCGCCGACTAGCTGGGCTAGGCGAGCAGTTCTTC; CDR3 protein: CARRLAGLGEQFF; J gene: TRBJ2-1; clone size: -; V gene: TRBV30; D gene: TRBD2
CDR3 DNA: TGTGCCAGTAGTATCCTACAGGGTGGTAACACTGAAGCTTTCTTT; CDR3 protein: CASSILQGGNTEAFF; J gene: TRBJ1-1; clone size: -; V gene: TRBV19; D gene: -
CDR3 DNA: TGTGCCAGCTCATCAGCCGGGACAGGGTCTATTACCCAGTACTTC; CDR3 protein: CASSSAGTGSITQYF; J gene: TRBJ2-5; clone size: -; V gene: TRBV18; D gene: TRBD1
CDR3 DNA: TGCGCCAGCAGCTTGGAAGGGGGTCTCAATCAGCCCCAGCATTTT; CDR3 protein: CASSLEGGLNQPQHF; J gene: TRBJ1-5; clone size: -; V gene: TRBV5-1; D gene: -
CDR3 DNA: TGTGCCAGCAGTTGGGGCAGCGAAGGCGAGCAGTTCTTC; CDR3 protein: CASSWGSEGEQFF; J gene: TRBJ2-1; clone size: -; V gene: TRBV12-3/TRBV12-4; D gene: -
CDR3 DNA: TGTGCCAGTCACGAGGGCAGGGGGCGAATTTGGAAAGGCTACACCTTC; CDR3 protein: CASHEGRGRIWKGYTF; J gene: TRBJ1-2; clone size: few; V gene: TRBV19; D gene: TRBD1
CDR3 DNA: TGTGCCAGCAGTGAGACAGGGGGCATCGGTAATGAAAAACTGTTTTTT; CDR3 protein: CASSETGGIGNEKLFF; J gene: TRBJ1-4; clone size: -; V gene: TRBV28; D gene: TRBD1
CDR3 DNA: TGTGCCAGCAGCTTGACTGGTCAGGGGGCAAATGAGCAGTTCTTC; CDR3 protein: CASSLTGQGANEQFF; J gene: TRBJ2-1; clone size: -; V gene: TRBV5-5; D gene: TRBD1
CDR3 DNA: TGTGCCAGCAGTTTACAGGGTTTCGAGCAGTACTTC; CDR3 protein: CASSLQGFEQYF; J gene: TRBJ2-7; clone size: -; V gene: TRBV28; D gene: -
CDR3 DNA: TGTGCCAGCAGTTACTCGCGGACAGCTAGCACAGATACGCAGTATTTT; CDR3 protein: CASSYSRTASTDTQYF; J gene: TRBJ2-3; clone size: once; V gene: TRBV6-5; D gene: -
CDR3 DNA: TGTGCCAGCAGCCCCCAGGGGGGCAATGAGCAGTTCTTC; CDR3 protein: CASSPQGGNEQFF; J gene: TRBJ2-1; clone size: -; V gene: TRBV7-3; D gene: -
CDR3 DNA: TGCGCCAGCAGCGTGGACAGCGGGGACACTGAAGCTTTCTTT; CDR3 protein: CASSVDSGDTEAFF; J gene: TRBJ1-1; clone size: -; V gene: TRBV5-1; D gene: -
CDR3 DNA: TGCGCCAGCAGCCAGGGTGTCGCTAGCGGACAAGAGACCCAGTACTTC; CDR3 protein: CASSQGVASGQETQYF; J gene: TRBJ2-5; clone size: -; V gene: TRBV4-1; D gene: TRBD2
CDR3 DNA: TGTGCCACCAGCAGAGGACTAGCGGGAGTATCCTACGAGCAGTACTTC; CDR3 protein: CATSRGLAGVSYEQYF; J gene: TRBJ2-7; clone size: -; V gene: TRBV15; D gene: TRBD2
CDR3 DNA: TGTGCCAGCAGCCATTCAGGGGCGGGGGTGAGCACAGATACGCAGTATTTT; CDR3 protein: CASSHSGAGVSTDTQYF; J gene: TRBJ2-3; clone size: -; V gene: TRBV11-2; D gene: -
CDR3 DNA: TGTGCCAGTATAACGACAGTACCATCCATGAACACTGAAGCTTTCTTT; CDR3 protein: CASITTVPSMNTEAFF; J gene: TRBJ1-1; clone size: -; V gene: TRBV19; D gene: -
CDR3 DNA: TGTGCCAGCAGTTATGGCCAGGGACAGGGGAAGCAGTACTTC; CDR3 protein: CASSYGQGQGKQYF; J gene: TRBJ2-7; clone size: -; V gene: TRBV6-5; D gene: TRBD1
CDR3 DNA: TGTGCCAGCAGCGTAAATCGCTACTCCCCCCTCCACTTT; CDR3 protein: CASSVNRYSPLHF; J gene: TRBJ1-6; clone size: -; V gene: TRBV9; D gene: -
CDR3 DNA: TGTGCCAGCAGTGACGGGCAGGGGGAGAATTCACCCCTCCACTTT; CDR3 protein: CASSDGQGENSPLHF; J gene: TRBJ1-6; clone size: -; V gene: TRBV6-4; D gene: TRBD1
CDR3 DNA: TGTGCCATCTCCGGGACAGAAGGCTCCTACGAGCAGTACTTC; CDR3 protein: CAISGTEGSYEQYF; J gene: TRBJ2-7; clone size: -; V gene: TRBV10-3; D gene: TRBD1